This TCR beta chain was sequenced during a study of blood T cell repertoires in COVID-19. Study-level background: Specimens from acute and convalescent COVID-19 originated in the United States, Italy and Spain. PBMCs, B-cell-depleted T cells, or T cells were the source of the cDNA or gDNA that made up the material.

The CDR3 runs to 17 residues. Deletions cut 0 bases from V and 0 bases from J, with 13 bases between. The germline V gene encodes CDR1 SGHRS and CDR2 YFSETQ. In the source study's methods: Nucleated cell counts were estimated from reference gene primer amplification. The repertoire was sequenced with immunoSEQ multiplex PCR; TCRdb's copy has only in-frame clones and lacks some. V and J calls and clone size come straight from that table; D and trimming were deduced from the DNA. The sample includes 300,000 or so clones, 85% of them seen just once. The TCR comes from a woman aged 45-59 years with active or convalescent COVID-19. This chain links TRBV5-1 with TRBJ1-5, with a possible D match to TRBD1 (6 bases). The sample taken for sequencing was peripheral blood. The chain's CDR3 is CASSLVGGPYSNQPQHF. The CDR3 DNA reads TGCGCCAGCAGCTTGGTTGGGGGCCCCTATAGCAATCAGCCCCAGCATTTT.